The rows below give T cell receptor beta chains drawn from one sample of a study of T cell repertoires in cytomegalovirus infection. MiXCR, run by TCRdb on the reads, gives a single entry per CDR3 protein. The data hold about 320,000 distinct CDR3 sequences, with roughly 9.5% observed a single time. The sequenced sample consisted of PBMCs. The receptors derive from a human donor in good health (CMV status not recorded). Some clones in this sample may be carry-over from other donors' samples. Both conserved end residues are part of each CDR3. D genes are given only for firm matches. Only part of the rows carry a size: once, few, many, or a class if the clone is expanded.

CDR3: CASRDFSSNYGYTF
DNA: TGTGCCAGCAGGGACTTTTCATCTAACTATGGCTACACCTTC
J: TRBJ1-2
V: TRBV12-3/TRBV12-4
size: many
D: -

CDR3: CAWSTGLAGVSTGELFF
DNA: TGTGCCTGGAGTACCGGGCTAGCGGGAGTTAGCACCGGGGAGCTGTTTTTT
J: TRBJ2-2
V: TRBV30
size: -
D: TRBD2

CDR3: CASTTLSSPLHF
DNA: TGTGCCAGCACCACGTTATCTTCACCCCTCCACTTT
J: TRBJ1-6
V: TRBV6-2/TRBV6-3
size: -
D: -

CDR3: CASSSTPSGYEQYF
DNA: TGTGCCAGCAGCTCGACCCCATCGGGCTACGAGCAGTACTTC
J: TRBJ2-7
V: TRBV7-6
size: -
D: -

CDR3: CASICPRETQYF
DNA: TGTGCCAGCATATGTCCCCGAGAGACCCAGTACTTC
J: TRBJ2-5
V: TRBV28
size: -
D: -

CDR3: CASRLENTEAFF
DNA: TGTGCCAGCAGGTTAGAGAACACTGAAGCTTTCTTT
J: TRBJ1-1
V: TRBV12-3/TRBV12-4
size: many
D: -

CDR3: CASTFGLAGVSYNEQFF
DNA: TGTGCCAGCACCTTTGGACTAGCGGGAGTTTCCTACAATGAGCAGTTCTTC
J: TRBJ2-1
V: TRBV11-1
size: many
D: TRBD2

CDR3: CASSRGEIGETQYF
DNA: TGCGCCAGCAGCCGGGGGGAGATAGGAGAGACCCAGTACTTC
J: TRBJ2-5
V: TRBV5-1
size: few
D: TRBD2

CDR3: CASSPWTGINQPQHF
DNA: TGTGCCAGCAGCCCCTGGACAGGGATTAATCAGCCCCAGCATTTT
J: TRBJ1-5
V: TRBV3-1
size: -
D: TRBD1

CDR3: CASSPTGRSYEQYF
DNA: TGCGCCAGCAGCCCCACGGGGCGCTCCTACGAGCAGTACTTC
J: TRBJ2-7
V: TRBV4-3
size: -
D: -

CDR3: CASSEPGRAGGTQYF
DNA: TGTGCCAGCAGTGAACCCGGGAGGGCTGGGGGTACGCAGTATTTT
J: TRBJ2-3
V: TRBV25-1
size: few
D: TRBD2

CDR3: CSARDLKGSYNSPLHF
DNA: TGCAGTGCTAGAGATCTTAAGGGCTCCTATAATTCACCCCTCCACTTT
J: TRBJ1-6
V: TRBV20-1
size: few
D: -

CDR3: CASSSDNRGAGELFF
DNA: TGTGCCAGCAGCTCAGACAACAGGGGAGCCGGGGAGCTGTTTTTT
J: TRBJ2-2
V: TRBV7-9
size: many
D: TRBD1

CDR3: CASSWGWAGANVLTF
DNA: TGTGCCAGCAGTTGGGGATGGGCTGGGGCCAACGTCCTGACTTTC
J: TRBJ2-6
V: TRBV27
size: few
D: -

CDR3: CASRERSKYNEQFF
DNA: TGTGCCAGCAGGGAGAGGTCTAAGTACAATGAGCAGTTCTTC
J: TRBJ2-1
V: TRBV6-1
size: few
D: -

CDR3: CASAGLITNTEAFF
DNA: TGTGCCAGCGCGGGACTGATAACAAACACTGAAGCTTTCTTT
J: TRBJ1-1
V: TRBV7-9
size: many
D: -

CDR3: CASSLAGGPFNEQFF
DNA: TGTGCCAGCAGTTTAGCGGGGGGGCCTTTCAATGAGCAGTTCTTC
J: TRBJ2-1
V: TRBV12-3/TRBV12-4
size: few
D: -